What follows is one T cell receptor beta chain and its context. The clone's antigen remains unknown. Per-base qualities were not stored, and no clone one base away is much larger. This sample was included in a study of identical twins (dated by TCRdb to the mid-2010s). About the full investigation: The study deep-sequenced TCR alpha and beta repertoires from monozygotic twins, unrelated adults of various ages and cord blood to test whether fetal clonotypes persist. Replicate twin experiments were performed at different times using different library preparation protocols to rule out contamination.

The germline ends are 13 bases apart after V is trimmed by 0 bases and J by 10 bases. According to the germline V gene (reference sequence), CDR1 reads DFQATT and CDR2 reads SNEGSKA. The CDR3 has 13 amino acids, counting the end cysteine and phenylalanine. Solely the CDR3 DNA is kept, with 39 bases framed from the first base. The library was made by 5' RACE. Sequencer: Illumina HiSeq 2000. Template switching added a universal primer binding site, and the final cDNA carried a unique molecular identifier that allowed TCR cDNA molecules to be counted accurately. Specific primers in the conserved constant-segment region were used to synthesize first-strand cDNA for TCR alpha and beta chains. To control for contamination, every cDNA library was double barcoded, receiving both a SMART-Mk sample barcode and Illumina barcodes. Two successive PCR steps introduced TruSeq adapter sequences along with Illumina sample barcodes. TCR alpha and beta cDNA libraries were sequenced on the Illumina HiSeq platform with custom primers. The original pipeline was this. MiGEC processed the raw reads to extract unique molecular identifiers, while MiXCR was used to determine the CDR3 positions. Recombination models were inferred per individual with the repgenHMM and IGoR tools using an EM algorithm. The tcR package in R was used for shared clonotype analysis, with sharing normalized by the product of cloneset sizes. Out-of-frame nonproductive sequences were analyzed to study raw recombination free of thymic and clonal selection effects. TCRdb cleaned the public reads at Q25 with fastp, built clones with MiXCR and kept in-frame beta chains. Entries that share a CDR3 protein sequence are merged under the most common genes and DNA. Clone size and V and J calls follow TCRdb, not the original study. Here the sample has approximately 630,000 distinct CDR3 sequences; less than 9% occur a single time. The top ten constitute 1.5% to 2% of the sample.

The study at large found these results: In monozygotic twins, recombination models systematically underestimated out-of-frame TCR alpha sharing, but the models matched the sharing seen between unrelated individuals. Fewer insertions were carried by abundant cord blood beta clonotypes; a weaker similar trend was observed in young adult naive repertoires, while no such trend was observed in memory repertoires. Invariant T cells such as MAIT and iNKT could partly confound zero-insertion analyses, although diverse VJ usage argued against such confounding for most clonotypes. A weaker excess of twin sharing was found in beta out-of-frame sequences because the signal-to-noise ratio was lowered by fewer shared sequences. Out-of-frame TCR alpha sequences shared between twins showed an excess of low generation-probability sequences compared with coincidental sharing between unrelated individuals. Because the same donors could not be followed over many years, conclusions were based on cross-sectional statistical analysis.

All donors were healthy Caucasians. Three pairs of female monozygotic twins, all aged 18 to 29 years, were included in the twin cohort. Peripheral blood mononuclear cells were used as the source from which RNA for TCR libraries was isolated. The same sample was also used in a study of yellow fever vaccine responses in identical twins. That second publication adds: According to the authors, in identical twins the way T cells responded to vaccination appeared partly convergent and partly personalized. Focusing on identical twins, the study followed the T cell clones that responded to the vaccine, and did so with precision.

The chain was built from TRBV20-1 and TRBJ1-5; the D gene cannot be resolved reliably. The source material was PBMCs. This clonotype was sampled from a woman aged 18-29 years in good health. The DNA is TGCAGTGCTAGAGAAGGAGGAGGTGGCCCCCAGCATTTT. Its protein is CSAREGGGGPQHF.